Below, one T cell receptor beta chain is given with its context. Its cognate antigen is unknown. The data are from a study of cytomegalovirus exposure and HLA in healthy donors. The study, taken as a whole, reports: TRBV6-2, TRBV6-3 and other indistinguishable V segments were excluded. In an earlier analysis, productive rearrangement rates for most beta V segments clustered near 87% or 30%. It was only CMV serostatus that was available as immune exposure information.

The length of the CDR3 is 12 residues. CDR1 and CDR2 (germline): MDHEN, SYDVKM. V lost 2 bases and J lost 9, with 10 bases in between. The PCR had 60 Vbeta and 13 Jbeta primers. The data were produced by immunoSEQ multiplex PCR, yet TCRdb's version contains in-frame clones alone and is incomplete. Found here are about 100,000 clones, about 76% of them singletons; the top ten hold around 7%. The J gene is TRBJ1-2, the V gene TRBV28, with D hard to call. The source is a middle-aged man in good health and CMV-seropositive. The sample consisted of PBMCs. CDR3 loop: CASSLDITSYTF. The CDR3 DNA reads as TGTGCCAGCAGTTTAGACATTACCAGCTACACCTTC.